This paragraph reports one TCR beta chain. Its antigen is unidentified. The PCR used 60 Vbeta and 13 Jbeta primers. Profiled with immunoSEQ multiplex PCR; TCRdb holds only in-frame clones, not every one. The sample yields tens of thousands of clones, 50% to 75% seen once. This sample is drawn from a study of cytomegalovirus exposure and HLA in healthy donors. This CDR3 is built from 14 residues. Germline V gene lookup returns CDR1 LNHDA and CDR2 SQIVND (reference sequence). Unmatched junction bases numbered 5, after V lost 6 bases and J lost 1 base. Study conclusions and caveats: Apart from CMV serostatus, no immune exposure information was available. It was likely that a cluster of highly shared sequence variants was a sequencing artifact. Per a later analysis, under 20,000 TCR beta sequences showed association with HLA alleles at 0.05 false discovery rate.

The genes are TRBV19 and TRBJ1-1; 7 bases are shared with TRBD1. Sequencing used PBMCs. This receptor was identified in a man under 40 in good health and CMV-seronegative. DNA for the CDR3: TGTGCCAGTAGCTTCCAGGGGGAGAACACTGAAGCTTTCTTT. It specifies CASSFQGENTEAFF.